These 16 T cell receptor beta chains originate from one sample sequenced in a study of cytomegalovirus exposure and HLA in healthy donors. 60 Vbeta and 13 Jbeta primers were used in PCR. This table comes from immunoSEQ multiplex PCR, and its TCRdb copy is limited to in-frame clones, with some not included. Seen here are 150,000 or so clones, about 75% observed once, and the top ten hold around 3.2%. Sequenced input: PBMCs. The receptors derive from a man aged 35-49 years in good health and CMV-seronegative.

There are a few counts of this clone. The CDR3 nucleotides read TGTGCCAGCAGCACCTTACAGGGGGGCAATCAGCCCCAGCATTTT. This codes for CASSTLQGGNQPQHF. The chain recombines TRBV6-5 with TRBJ1-5; 8 bases map to TRBD1. Per the germline V gene, CDR1 is MNHEY and CDR2 is SVGAGI. The V segment lost 6 bases and the J segment 2 bases; nucleotides outside the gene matches: 6. This CDR3 has 15 residues.

The CDR3 sequence: CASSPGNSYGYTF. In DNA form, the CDR3 reads TGTGCCAGCAGTCCCGGGAACAGTTATGGCTACACCTTC. V is TRBV6-5 and J is TRBJ1-2, with no clear D. CDR1 is MNHEY and CDR2 is SVGAGI in the germline V gene. There are 13 residues in the CDR3. The germline V and J ends were trimmed by 5 bases and 5 bases, with 12 bases remaining between them.

The chain is built from TRBV7-9 and TRBJ1-2, with D possibly being TRBD1 (6 bases). The V end lost 4 bases, the J end lost 4 bases, and 16 bases lay between the germline ends. The CDR3 is 15 residues long. CDR1 SEHNR and CDR2 FQNEAQ come from the germline V gene (reference sequence). The CDR3 reads CASSSPRTEFYGYTF. CDR3 in DNA: TGTGCCAGCAGCTCTCCCCGGACAGAATTCTATGGCTACACCTTC. The variable domain in full, with the rest retrieved from reference TRBV7-9 and TRBJ1-2, is DTGVSQNPRHKITKRGQNVTFRCDPISEHNRLYWYRQTLGQGPEFLTYFQNEAQLEKSRLLSDRFSAERPKGSFSTLEIQRTEQGDSAMYLCASSSPRTEFYGYTFGSGTRLTVV.

V gene TRBV7-3 combines with J gene TRBJ2-1, with 10 nucleotides matching TRBD2. Germline CDR1 SGHTA, CDR2 FQGTGA. With 5 bases clipped from V and 2 bases from J, the junction kept 6 bases outside the gene matches. The CDR3 consists of 16 residues. The CDR3 nucleotides read TGTGCCAGCAGCCAAAGCGGACTAGCGGCCTACAATGAGCAGTTCTTC. Amino acids: CASSQSGLAAYNEQFF.

The genes are TRBV7-9 and TRBJ2-5; the D is unclear. CDR1 is SEHNR, CDR2 FQNEAQ, per germline (reference sequence). V was clipped by 3 bases and J by 7 bases, with 9 bases between them. This CDR3 spans 12 amino acids. Here the CDR3 reads CASSFFSGTQYF. CDR3 DNA sequence: TGTGCCAGCAGCTTCTTTTCCGGGACCCAGTACTTC.

This sequence joins TRBV6-5 and TRBJ1-1; TRBD1 matches at 9 bases. V was pared by 2 bases and J by 8 bases, with 3 bases of the junction left unmatched. Germline values: CDR1 MNHEY, CDR2 SVGAGI. The CDR3 runs to 13 residues. The CDR3 reads CASSYADRGEAFF. CDR3 sequence (DNA): TGTGCCAGCAGTTACGCGGACAGGGGAGAAGCTTTCTTT.

The rearrangement joins TRBV5-1 to TRBJ2-1; possibly TRBD2 for D (6 bases). V dropped 2 bases and J dropped 0 bases, with 9 bases sitting between them. Per germline, CDR1 SGHRS and CDR2 YFSETQ. This CDR3 has 15 residues. Here the CDR3 reads CASSLAGPSYNEQFF. The CDR3 nucleotides are TGCGCCAGCAGCTTAGCGGGCCCCTCCTACAATGAGCAGTTCTTC. The full variable domain, its missing parts supplied by reference TRBV5-1 and TRBJ2-1, is KAGVTQTPRYLIKTRGQQVTLSCSPISGHRSVSWYQQTPGQGLQFLFEYFSETQRNKGNFPGRFSGRQFSNSRSEMNVSTLELGDSALYLCASSLAGPSYNEQFFGPGTRLTVL.

This chain joins TRBV6-5 and TRBJ1-2, with 10 bases fitting TRBD1. The CDR3 has 14 amino acids. Trimming at V came to 5 bases and at J to 8 bases, leaving 8 bases not matched to a gene. In germline, CDR1 is MNHEY, CDR2 SVGAGI. The DNA of the CDR3 is TGTGCCAGCAGTGAAGGGACAGGGGTACGAGGCTACACCTTC. Residues: CASSEGTGVRGYTF.

This chain joins TRBV6-4 and TRBJ1-4; 9 bases agree with TRBD1. V was clipped by 6 bases and J by 8 bases; unmatched bases: 10. The CDR3 runs to 15 residues. CDR1 and CDR2 (germline): MRHNA, SNTAGT. CDR3 residues: CASRGGQGGREKLFF. The CDR3 nucleotides are TGTGCCAGCAGAGGGGGACAGGGCGGACGAGAAAAACTGTTTTTT.

This clone was counted only a few times. The chain employs TRBV6-5 and TRBJ1-1; D is ambiguous. The germline CDR1 and CDR2 sequences are MNHEY and SVGAGI. There are 11 residues in the CDR3. V dropped 6 bases and J dropped 2 bases, with 4 bases sitting between them. The CDR3 loop reads CASRLNTEAFF. As DNA, the CDR3 is TGTGCCAGCAGACTTAACACTGAAGCTTTCTTT.

This chain joins TRBV5-1 and TRBJ2-3; TRBD1 might be the D (6 bases). The CDR3 has 17 amino acids. V was shortened by 0 bases and J by 0 bases, with 14 bases between the two germline ends. The germline gives CDR1 SGHRS, CDR2 YFSETQ. CDR3 sequence reads: CASSLAGTRSSTDTQYF. In DNA, the CDR3 is TGCGCCAGCAGCTTGGCAGGGACACGATCTAGCACAGATACGCAGTATTTT.

This chain connects TRBV6-5 to TRBJ1-2, with a possible D match to TRBD1 (6 bases). In germline, CDR1 is MNHEY, CDR2 SVGAGI. The ends were cut back, 8 bases at V and 8 bases at J, with 18 bases in the middle. The CDR3 loop spans 13 amino acids. CDR3 nucleotides: TGTGCCAGCGGGAAAACAGGGACGTACGGCTACACCTTC. Protein sequence: CASGKTGTYGYTF.

The J gene is TRBJ2-7, the V gene TRBV7-9, with D perhaps TRBD1 (6 bases). The V and J ends lost 2 bases and 6 bases respectively, with 11 bases between them. CDR1 is SEHNR and CDR2 is FQNEAQ in the germline V gene (reference sequence). This CDR3 is 13 amino acids long. The CDR3 loop is CASSLQMTGEQYF. The CDR3 DNA is TGTGCCAGCAGCTTACAGATGACAGGCGAGCAGTACTTC.

The chain has TRBV5-1 and TRBJ2-5; no reliable D call. Trimming shortened V by 3 bases and J by 5 bases, and 11 bases separated the two germline ends. The CDR3 runs 13 residues. Germline V gene data show CDR1 as SGHRS and CDR2 as YFSETQ. The CDR3 loop reads CASSSPEMETQYF. The DNA of the CDR3 is TGCGCCAGCAGCTCCCCGGAGATGGAGACCCAGTACTTC.

V gene TRBV5-1 combines with J gene TRBJ1-1; D may be TRBD1 (6 bases). Germline values: CDR1 SGHRS, CDR2 YFSETQ. Trimming removed 4 bases at V and 5 bases at J, with 15 bases between. The CDR3 is made up of 14 amino acids. This CDR3 is CASSPGGGGTEAFF. The CDR3 nucleotides read TGCGCCAGCAGCCCGGGGGGGGGCGGAACTGAAGCTTTCTTT.

The chain joins TRBV28 to TRBJ1-6; D might be TRBD1 (5 bases). Germline V gene lookup returns CDR1 MDHEN and CDR2 SYDVKM. The ends were cut back, 5 bases at V and 8 bases at J, with 16 bases in the middle. The CDR3 is made up of 15 amino acids. Here the CDR3 DNA reads TGTGCCAGCAGTCGACTTAATTCGGGGGATTCACCCCTCCACTTT. Protein: CASSRLNSGDSPLHF.